Below, 27 T cell receptor beta chains from the same sample are listed, as sequenced in a study of blood T cell repertoires in COVID-19. Only in-frame clones appear in the TCRdb table, and some are missing; sequencing was by immunoSEQ multiplex PCR. The sample lists 200,000 to 250,000 clones; over 75% were seen once. Sequencing was done on a sample of PBMCs or T cells enriched from blood (not recorded which). Receptors were obtained from a woman aged 55-70 years who had recovered from COVID-19.

The gene calls are TRBV13 and TRBJ1-3; D possibly corresponds to TRBD1 (6 bases). This CDR3 region has 14 residues. Per the germline V gene, CDR1 is PRHDT and CDR2 is FYEKMQ (reference sequence). The V end lost 5 bases, the J end lost 0 bases, and 8 bases lay between the germline ends. Here the CDR3 reads CASSGGASGNTIYF. The CDR3 nucleotides are TGTGCCAGCAGCGGGGGGGCCTCTGGAAACACCATATATTTT.

This clone appeared a single time. This chain joins TRBV7-2 and TRBJ1-5; 8 nucleotides align to TRBD1. V was pared by 1 base and J by 5 bases, with 4 bases of the junction left unmatched. This CDR3 is built from 15 residues. CDR1 is SGHTA and CDR2 is FQGNSA in the germline V gene. The CDR3 protein is CASSLEGQGHQPQHF. The CDR3 DNA follows: TGTGCCAGCAGCTTAGAAGGACAGGGACATCAGCCCCAGCATTTT.

V usage is TRBV4-2 and J usage is TRBJ2-1; 7 nucleotides agree with TRBD1. V lost 0 bases to trimming and J lost 6 bases; unmatched junction nucleotides: 5. From germline, CDR1 is LGHNA and CDR2 YNFKEQ. CDR3 length: 15 amino acids. The CDR3 loop reads CASSQEGDRFNEQFF. CDR3 DNA sequence: TGTGCCAGCAGCCAAGAAGGGGACAGATTCAATGAGCAGTTCTTC.

This clone has only a few counts. This rearrangement joins TRBV2 to TRBJ1-2; tentatively, D is TRBD1 (5 bases). This CDR3 spans 12 amino acids. Germline V gene lookup returns CDR1 SNHLY and CDR2 FYNNEI. Trimming left V 6 bases short and J 8 bases short, with 13 bases between. The CDR3 bases are TGTGCCAGCAGGGGGCAAGGAGAGGGCTACACCTTC. Translated, it gives CASRGQGEGYTF.

The rearrangement links TRBV9 to TRBJ1-3; 9 bases align to TRBD1. Germline V gene data show CDR1 as SGDLS and CDR2 as YYNGEE. V gave up 3 bases and J gave up 3 bases; unmatched junction bases: 10. This CDR3 region has 17 residues. The CDR3 coding sequence is TGTGCCAGCAGCGCCGAACTACAGGGGGCGAGTGGAAACACCATATATTTT. It yields the protein CASSAELQGASGNTIYF.

The genes are TRBV10-3 and TRBJ2-3; TRBD1 matches 9 bases. The CDR3 is made up of 13 amino acids. Losses at the gene ends were 10 bases for V and 4 bases for J; bases not matched to a gene: 6. Germline CDR1 ENHRY, CDR2 SYGVKD. CDR3 sequence reads: CATLGQGSDTQYF. The CDR3 DNA is TGTGCCACCCTGGGACAGGGATCAGATACGCAGTATTTT.

This chain connects TRBV7-2 to TRBJ2-3; 8 bases fit TRBD2. Losses at the gene ends were 6 bases for V and 2 bases for J; bases not matched to a gene: 4. CDR3 length equals 14 residues. In germline, CDR1 is SGHTA, CDR2 FQGNSA. The CDR3 spells CASRASGPTDTQYF. The CDR3 coding sequence is TGTGCCAGCAGAGCTAGCGGGCCCACAGATACGCAGTATTTT.

This clone showed up just a few times. V gene TRBV11-2 combines with J gene TRBJ2-3; the D gene is possibly TRBD2 (6 bases). The CDR3 is made up of 15 amino acids. Germline-derived CDR1 and CDR2 are SGHAT and FQNNGV. The V and J ends lost 1 base and 4 bases respectively, with 12 bases between them. As DNA, the CDR3 is TGTGCCAGCAGCTTAGGGAGACTAGTCGCAGATACGCAGTATTTT. Amino acids: CASSLGRLVADTQYF.

In DNA, the CDR3 is TGTGCCAGCAGTTACTCTTTGCGGGGAGGGACAGATACGCAGTATTTT. This encodes CASSYSLRGGTDTQYF. The chain has TRBV6-5 and TRBJ2-3, with 7 bases matching TRBD2. Germline CDR1 and CDR2: MNHEY and SVGAGI. Unmatched junction bases numbered 6, after V lost 0 bases and J lost 3 bases. The CDR3 is made up of 16 amino acids.

This clone was recorded only once. This chain uses TRBV4-3 with TRBJ1-2, with 7 bases fitting TRBD1. This CDR3 region has 15 residues. After removal of 0 bases from V and 3 bases from J, the junction contained 4 bases not matched to a gene. From germline, CDR1 is LGHNA and CDR2 YSLEER. Here the CDR3 DNA reads TGCGCCAGCAGCCAAGATCGGACAGGATACTATGGCTACACCTTC. Its protein is CASSQDRTGYYGYTF.

V and J are TRBV19 and TRBJ1-4; 10 bases are shared with TRBD1. The germline V gene has CDR1 LNHDA and CDR2 SQIVND (reference sequence). The CDR3 spans 14 residues. The V gene end was trimmed by 6 bases and the J gene end by 6 bases; junction bases not matched to a gene: 4. The CDR3 sequence: CASREGTGDEKLFF. For the CDR3, the DNA is TGTGCCAGTAGGGAGGGGACAGGGGATGAAAAACTGTTTTTT.

This sequence joins TRBV13 and TRBJ1-2, with D unclear. Trimming shortened V by 3 bases and J by 8 bases, and 13 bases separated the two germline ends. In germline, CDR1 is PRHDT, CDR2 FYEKMQ (reference sequence). The CDR3 contains 13 residues. The CDR3 DNA follows: TGTGCCAGCAGCTTCCGGGGTGGTGGAGGCTACACCTTC. This gives the protein CASSFRGGGGYTF. The entire variable domain, with the rest obtained from reference TRBV13 and TRBJ1-2, is as follows: AAGVIQSPRHLIKEKRETATLKCYPIPRHDTVYWYQQGPGQDPQFLISFYEKMQSDKGSIPDRFSAQQFSDYHSELNMSSLELGDSALYFCASSFRGGGGYTFGSGTRLTVV.

The genes are TRBV5-1 and TRBJ2-7; 8 nucleotides match TRBD1. Germline V gene data show CDR1 as SGHRS and CDR2 as YFSETQ. Trimming at V came to 1 base and at J to 5 bases, leaving 8 bases not matched to a gene. CDR3 length: 15 amino acids. The CDR3 reads CASSLSGQGAHEQYF. The CDR3 DNA sequence: TGCGCCAGCAGCTTGTCCGGCCAGGGGGCACACGAGCAGTACTTC.

V gene TRBV19 combines with J gene TRBJ1-5; D is ambiguous. Trimming cost V 4 bases and J 0 bases, with 13 bases left between them. Germline assignment: CDR1 LNHDA and CDR2 SQIVND (reference sequence). CDR3 length equals 16 residues. DNA of the CDR3: TGTGCCAGTAGTACCCAGATTAATCCTAGCAATCAGCCCCAGCATTTT. It is translated as CASSTQINPSNQPQHF.

V is TRBV12-3 or TRBV12-4 and J is TRBJ2-7, with D perhaps TRBD2 (5 bases). V was shortened by 8 bases and J by 7 bases, with 15 bases between the two germline ends. This CDR3 is 12 amino acids long. DNA of the CDR3: TGTGCCAGCGATGACGGAAGGAGGGAGCAGTACTTC. Translation gives CASDDGRREQYF.

In its sample, this clone was seen a few times. V gene TRBV3-1 (or the pseudogene TRBV3-2) combines with J gene TRBJ1-1, with D maybe TRBD1 (6 bases). Between the trimmed V and J ends, which lost 3 bases and 1 base, there was a span of 12 bases. The CDR3 is 15 residues long. The germline CDR1 and CDR2 sequences are LGHDT and YNNKEL (reference sequence). CDR3 sequence (DNA): TGTGCCAGCAGCCACACAGGGAATCAGAACACTGAAGCTTTCTTT. Translating gives CASSHTGNQNTEAFF.

The chain joins TRBV7-2 to TRBJ2-2; D might be TRBD2 (6 bases). Between the trimmed V and J ends, which lost 2 bases and 9 bases, there was a span of 16 bases. This CDR3 is built from 15 residues. CDR1 and CDR2 from the germline V gene are SGHTA and FQGNSA. The CDR3 reads CASSLHGTLPRELFF. For the CDR3, the DNA is TGTGCCAGCAGCTTACACGGGACTCTCCCCCGGGAGCTGTTTTTT.

This chain joins TRBV6-1 and TRBJ1-2; D ambiguous. The germline V gene has CDR1 MNHNS and CDR2 SASEGT. This CDR3 comprises 12 residues. V was trimmed by 7 bases and J by 3 bases, leaving 9 bases between them. The CDR3 DNA follows: TGTGCCAGCAAGGAGTCCGACTATGGCTACACCTTC. It specifies CASKESDYGYTF.

V usage is TRBV6-1 and J usage is TRBJ1-2, with 11 bases that match TRBD1. CDR1 and CDR2 (germline): MNHNS, SASEGT. The CDR3 contains 15 residues. The V and J ends lost 0 bases and 8 bases, in that order; junction bases with no gene match: 5. The CDR3 bases are TGTGCCAGCAGTGAAGCGGGACAGGGGGTTTGGGGCTACACCTTC. Its translation: CASSEAGQGVWGYTF.

The chain combines TRBV7-3 with TRBJ2-3, with 10 bases identical to TRBD2. Germline assignment: CDR1 SGHTA and CDR2 FQGTGA. There are 14 residues in the CDR3. V gave up 5 bases and J gave up 4 bases; unmatched junction bases: 3. The CDR3 spells CASSPGLAADTQYF. The CDR3, as DNA: TGTGCCAGCAGCCCTGGACTAGCGGCAGATACGCAGTATTTT. The full variable domain, in which reference TRBV7-3 and TRBJ2-3 provide the parts outside the CDR3, is GAGVSQTPSNKVTEKGKYVELRCDPISGHTALYWYRQSLGQGPEFLIYFQGTGAADDSGLPNDRFFAVRPEGSVSTLKIQRTERGDSAVYLCASSPGLAADTQYFGPGTRLTVL.

This rearrangement joins TRBV6-2 or TRBV6-3 to TRBJ2-1; 9 positions match TRBD2. With 6 bases clipped from V and 2 bases from J, the junction kept 11 bases outside the gene matches. The CDR3 extends over 17 amino acids. Germline V gives CDR1 MNHEY, CDR2 SVGEGT. Written as DNA, the CDR3 is TGTGCCAGCAGCCCCAGGGCGAGCGGGGGGACCTACAATGAGCAGTTCTTC. This codes for CASSPRASGGTYNEQFF.

This chain's CDR3 is CASSRRSGGYEKDTQYF. CDR3 DNA sequence: TGTGCCAGCAGTCGTAGGAGCGGGGGGTACGAAAAAGATACGCAGTATTTT. V is TRBV7-2 and J is TRBJ2-3; 9 bases align to TRBD2. Germline V gene lookup returns CDR1 SGHTA and CDR2 FQGNSA. V dropped 6 bases and J dropped 5; count of bases not matched to a gene: 15. The CDR3 length is 17 residues. The variable domain in full, completed from reference TRBV7-2 and TRBJ2-3, reads GAGVSQSPSNKVTEKGKDVELRCDPISGHTALYWYRQSLGQGLEFLIYFQGNSAPDKSGLPSDRFSAERTGGSVSTLTIQRTQQEDSAVYLCASSRRSGGYEKDTQYFGPGTRLTVL.

This sequence joins TRBV9 and TRBJ1-2; TRBD1 matches at 10 bases. Germline CDR1 and CDR2: SGDLS and YYNGEE. After removal of 0 bases from V and 4 bases from J, the junction contained 3 bases not matched to a gene. This CDR3 is 15 amino acids long. The CDR3 nucleotides are TGTGCCAGCAGCGTAGAGGGACAGGGGACCTATGGCTACACCTTC. Its translation: CASSVEGQGTYGYTF.

This chain joins TRBV20-1 and TRBJ1-2, with D perhaps matching TRBD1 (6 bases). Trimming stripped 3 bases from V and 8 bases from J, with 10 bases between. Germline loops: CDR1 DFQATT, CDR2 SNEGSKA (reference sequence). The CDR3 spans 11 residues. The CDR3 reads CSASRTDGYTF. The CDR3, as DNA: TGCAGTGCTAGCCGGACAGACGGCTACACCTTC.

The genes are TRBV5-5 and TRBJ2-7; D is perhaps TRBD1 (7 bases). Germline V gene lookup returns CDR1 SGHKS and CDR2 YYEKEE (reference sequence). The CDR3 runs to 13 residues. Trimming cost V 6 bases and J 1 base, with 11 bases left between them. The CDR3 bases are TGTGCCAGCACGACAGGGAGGTCCTACGAGCAGTACTTC. It specifies CASTTGRSYEQYF.

The rearrangement uses TRBV11-3 and TRBJ2-1, with a weak D call TRBD2 (6 bases). The CDR3 covers 16 residues. The germline V and J ends were trimmed by 2 bases and 2 bases, with 13 bases remaining between them. Germline V lookup: CDR1 SGHNT, CDR2 YENEEA. CDR3 region: CASSLTWSGAYNEQFF. In nucleotides, the CDR3 is TGTGCCAGCAGCTTAACCTGGTCGGGGGCCTACAATGAGCAGTTCTTC.

This clone occurred a few times. The genes are TRBV25-1 and TRBJ1-4; D not certain. Per germline, CDR1 MGHDK and CDR2 SYGVNS. The V end lost 5 bases, the J end lost 1 base, and 14 bases lay between the germline ends. The CDR3 spans 16 residues. CDR3 amino acids: CASSPSGGVTNEKLFF. The CDR3 coding sequence is TGTGCCAGCAGTCCATCAGGCGGGGTAACTAATGAAAAACTGTTTTTT. The full variable domain, with the rest looked up from reference TRBV25-1 and TRBJ1-4, is EADIYQTPRYLVIGTGKKITLECSQTMGHDKMYWYQQDPGMELHLIHYSYGVNSTEKGDLSSESTVSRIRTEHFPLTLESARPSHTSQYLCASSPSGGVTNEKLFFGSGTQLSVL.